Listed below are T cell receptor beta chains from one sample, sequenced in a study of cytomegalovirus exposure and HLA in healthy donors. TCRdb's table, derived via immunoSEQ multiplex PCR, lists solely in-frame clones and lacks some. Seen in this sample are about 65,000 clones; the ten most common clones hold 15% to 20%. Sequencing was performed on PBMCs. These receptors were collected from a boy younger than 18 in good health and CMV-seronegative. The conserved cysteine and the conserved F or W are not part of the CDR3 here.

j_gene | len | v_gene | CDR3aa
TRBJ2-7 | 12 | TRBV5-5 | ASSDRGYPYEQY
TRBJ2-2 | 13 | TRBV5-4 | ASSPVRGTDGELF
TRBJ2-2 | 10 | TRBV7-8 | AGPGGTGELF
TRBJ1-1 | 12 | TRBV9 | ASSVATRGGEAF
TRBJ2-5 | 14 | TRBV25-1 | ASTIGGETEERTQY
TRBJ1-2 | 11 | TRBV6-1 | ASSERRNYGYT
TRBJ1-5 | 13 | TRBV18 | ASSPSFGENQPQH
TRBJ1-5 | 12 | TRBV2 | ASSDDRTYQPQH
TRBJ2-5 | 10 | TRBV5-6 | ASNRVQETQY
TRBJ1-1 | 16 | TRBV7-6 | ASSLDRGSTGLNTEAF
TRBJ2-7 | 13 | TRBV27 | ASSSTGDYVDEQY
TRBJ2-7 | 13 | TRBV14 | ASSQVAGGSYEQY
TRBJ1-3 | 14 | TRBV7-2 | ASSSSAGTVGNTIY
TRBJ2-5 | 11 | TRBV9 | ASSSQGYETQY
TRBJ1-1 | 13 | TRBV6-1 | ASSEERREFPEAF
TRBJ1-2 | 11 | TRBV11-3 | ASSLGQGLGYT
TRBJ2-7 | 12 | TRBV19 | ASSPTGQINEQY
TRBJ2-3 | 13 | TRBV30 | AWSPIATSTDTQY
TRBJ1-2 | 10 | TRBV29-1 | SVEARDSSYT
TRBJ2-2 | 14 | TRBV18 | ASSPVAATNTGELF
TRBJ1-6 | 12 | TRBV6-5 | ASNRARDNSPLH
TRBJ1-5 | 13 | TRBV5-1 | ASSLSGGMNQPQH
TRBJ1-2 | 11 | TRBV30 | AWSSTGPYGYT
TRBJ1-3 | 9 | TRBV18 | ASSPENTIY
TRBJ1-2 | 11 | TRBV5-8 | ASSWGQGYGYT
TRBJ2-1 | 17 | TRBV11-2 | ASSVIGGSGLAGVNEQF